This T cell receptor (beta chain) emerged from a study of T cell repertoires in cytomegalovirus infection. Study background: Evidence of both CMV infection and a matching HLA type came from public TCR beta signatures.

V dropped 7 bases and J dropped 2 bases, with 18 bases sitting between them. CDR3 length: 15 residues. Germline V CDR1 and CDR2: MDHEN, SYDVKM. This clonotype was seen a handful of times. Its antigen is not identified. TCRdb re-analysed the reads in MiXCR, keeping a single row per CDR3 protein. The sample lists 400,000 or so distinct CDR3 sequences; approximately 31% were seen once. Study-wide findings and caveats: Totalled public TCR beta family frequency picked out people who carried CMV plus the relevant HLA.

The sequence derives from a human donor in good health (CMV status not recorded). Some clones in this sample may be carry-over from other donors' samples. Sequencing was performed on PBMCs. The chain joins TRBV28 to TRBJ2-7; a possible D gene is TRBD1 (6 bases). In DNA form, the CDR3 reads TGTGCCAGCACCCGACCGGAAAGGGGGACCTACGAGCAGTACTTC. Its protein is CASTRPERGTYEQYF.